This T cell receptor (beta chain) was sequenced in a study of cytomegalovirus exposure and HLA in healthy donors. The wider study: Roughly 180 million T cells yielded 100 million to 130 million unique TCR beta sequences, as an earlier analysis found.

The PCR contained 60 Vbeta and 13 Jbeta primers. Libraries were prepared by immunoSEQ multiplex PCR; TCRdb keeps only in-frame clonotypes and omits some of them. The sample carries approximately 100,000 clones, 70% recorded once. The ends lost 0 bases at V and 8 bases at J; junction bases unmatched: 8. The CDR3 is 16 amino acids. Germline CDR1 reads MGHRA; CDR2 reads YSYEKL. Sequencing was performed on PBMCs. The source of this sequence is a man aged 45-60 years in good health and CMV-seronegative. This rearrangement joins TRBV4-1 to TRBJ2-1; 9 bases agree with TRBD1. The CDR3 nucleotides read TGCGCCAGCAGCCAAGATGAGGGACAGGGCCCCCATGAGCAGTTCTTC. Translated: CASSQDEGQGPHEQFF.